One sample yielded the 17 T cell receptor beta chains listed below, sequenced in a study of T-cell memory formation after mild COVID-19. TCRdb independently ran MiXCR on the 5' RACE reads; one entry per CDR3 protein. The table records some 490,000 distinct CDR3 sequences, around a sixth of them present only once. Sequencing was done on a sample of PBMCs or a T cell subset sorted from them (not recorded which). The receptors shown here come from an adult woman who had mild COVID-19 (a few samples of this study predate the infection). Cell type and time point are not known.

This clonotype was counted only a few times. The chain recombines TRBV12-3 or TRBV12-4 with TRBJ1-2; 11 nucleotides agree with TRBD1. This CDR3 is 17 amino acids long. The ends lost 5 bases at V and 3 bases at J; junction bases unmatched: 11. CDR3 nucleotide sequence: TGTGCCAGCAGTCACCGGGACAGGGGGGGAATATACTATGGCTACACCTTC. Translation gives CASSHRDRGGIYYGYTF.

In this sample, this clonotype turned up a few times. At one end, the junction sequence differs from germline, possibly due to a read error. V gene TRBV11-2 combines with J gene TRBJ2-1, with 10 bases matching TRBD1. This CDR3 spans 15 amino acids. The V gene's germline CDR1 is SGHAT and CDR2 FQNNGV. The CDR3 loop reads CASSIDRGPGNEQFF. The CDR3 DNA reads TGTGCCAGCAGCATAGACAGGGGGCCGGGCAATGAGCAGTTCTTC.

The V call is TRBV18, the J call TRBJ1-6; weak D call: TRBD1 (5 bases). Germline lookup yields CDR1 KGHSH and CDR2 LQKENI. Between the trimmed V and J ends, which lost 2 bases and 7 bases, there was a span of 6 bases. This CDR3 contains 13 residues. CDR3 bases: TGTGCCAGCTCACCAGGGGCCAATTCACCCCTCCACTTT. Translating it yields CASSPGANSPLHF.

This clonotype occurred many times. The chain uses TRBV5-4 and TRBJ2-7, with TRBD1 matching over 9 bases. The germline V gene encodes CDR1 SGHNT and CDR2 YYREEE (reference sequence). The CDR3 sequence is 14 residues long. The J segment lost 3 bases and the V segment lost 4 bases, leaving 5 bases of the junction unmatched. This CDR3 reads CASSPGTGNYEQYF. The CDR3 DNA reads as TGTGCCAGCAGCCCCGGGACAGGGAACTACGAGCAGTACTTC. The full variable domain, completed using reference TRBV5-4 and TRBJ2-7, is ETGVTQSPTHLIKTRGQQVTLRCSSQSGHNTVSWYQQALGQGPQFIFQYYREEENGRGNFPPRFSGLQFPNYSSELNVNALELDDSALYLCASSPGTGNYEQYFGPGTRLTVT.

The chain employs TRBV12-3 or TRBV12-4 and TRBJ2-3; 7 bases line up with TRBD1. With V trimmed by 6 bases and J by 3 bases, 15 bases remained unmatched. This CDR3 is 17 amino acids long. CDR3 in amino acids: CASSSTGAAFRTDTQYF. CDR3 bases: TGTGCCAGCAGCTCAACAGGGGCGGCCTTTAGGACAGATACGCAGTATTTT.

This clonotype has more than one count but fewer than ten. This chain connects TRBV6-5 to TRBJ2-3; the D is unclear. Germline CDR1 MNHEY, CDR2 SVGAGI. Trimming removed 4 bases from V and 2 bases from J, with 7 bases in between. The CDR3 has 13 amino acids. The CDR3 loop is CASSLKSTDTQYF. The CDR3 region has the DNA TGTGCCAGCAGTTTGAAATCCACAGATACGCAGTATTTT.

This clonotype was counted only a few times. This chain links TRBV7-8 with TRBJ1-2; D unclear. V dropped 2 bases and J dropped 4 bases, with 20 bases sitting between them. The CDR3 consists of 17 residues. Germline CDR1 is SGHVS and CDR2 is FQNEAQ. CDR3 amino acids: CASSLSGSGLFLYGYTF. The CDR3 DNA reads TGTGCCAGCAGCTTAAGCGGTTCAGGTCTATTTCTCTATGGCTACACCTTC.

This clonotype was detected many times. CDR3 sequence (DNA): TGTGCCACCAGCAACCCAGAAGGACAGGCCCTTACCTACGAGCAGTACTTC. It translates to CATSNPEGQALTYEQYF. The rearrangement joins TRBV15 to TRBJ2-7, with 7 bases that match TRBD1. Germline CDR1 is LNHNV and CDR2 is YYDKDF (reference sequence). V gave up 4 bases and J gave up 2 bases; unmatched junction bases: 14. The CDR3 is made up of 17 amino acids.

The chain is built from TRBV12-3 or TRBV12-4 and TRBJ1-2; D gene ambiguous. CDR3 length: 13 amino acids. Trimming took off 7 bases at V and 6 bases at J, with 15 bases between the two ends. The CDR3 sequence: CASTLDPGNGYTF. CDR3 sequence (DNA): TGTGCCAGCACTCTGGATCCGGGCAATGGCTACACCTTC.

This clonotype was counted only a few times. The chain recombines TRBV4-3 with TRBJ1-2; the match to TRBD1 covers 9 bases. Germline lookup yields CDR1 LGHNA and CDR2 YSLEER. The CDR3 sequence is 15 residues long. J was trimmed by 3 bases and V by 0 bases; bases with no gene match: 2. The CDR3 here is CASSQDTGGDYGYTF. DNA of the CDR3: TGCGCCAGCAGCCAAGATACAGGGGGCGACTATGGCTACACCTTC.

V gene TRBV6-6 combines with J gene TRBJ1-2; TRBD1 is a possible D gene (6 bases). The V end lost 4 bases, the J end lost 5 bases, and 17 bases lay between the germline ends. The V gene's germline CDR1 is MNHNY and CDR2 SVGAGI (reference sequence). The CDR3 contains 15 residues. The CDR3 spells CASSFRDNPGYGYTF. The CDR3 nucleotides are TGTGCCAGCAGTTTCCGGGACAACCCTGGGTATGGCTACACCTTC.

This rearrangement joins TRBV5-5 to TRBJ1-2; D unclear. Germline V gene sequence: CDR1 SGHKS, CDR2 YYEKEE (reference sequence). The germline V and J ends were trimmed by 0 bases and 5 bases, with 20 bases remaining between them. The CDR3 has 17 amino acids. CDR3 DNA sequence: TGTGCCAGCAGCTTGGAACCCCCACAGACGGATGGGTATGGCTACACCTTC. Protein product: CASSLEPPQTDGYGYTF.

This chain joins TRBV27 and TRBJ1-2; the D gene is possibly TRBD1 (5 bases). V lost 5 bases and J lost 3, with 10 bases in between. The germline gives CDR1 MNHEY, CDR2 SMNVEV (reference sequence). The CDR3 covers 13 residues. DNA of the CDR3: TGTGCCAGCAGTGGGGACGGCCACTATGGCTACACCTTC. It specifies CASSGDGHYGYTF.

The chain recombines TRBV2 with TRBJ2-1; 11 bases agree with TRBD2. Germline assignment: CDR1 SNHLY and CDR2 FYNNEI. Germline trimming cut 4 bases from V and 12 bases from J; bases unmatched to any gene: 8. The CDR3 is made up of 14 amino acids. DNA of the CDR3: TGTGCCAGCAGTGTGTACCTAGCGGGGGGAACGCAGTTCTTC. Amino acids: CASSVYLAGGTQFF.

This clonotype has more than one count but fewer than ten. CDR3 sequence reads: CASSLDAWDRAFYNEQFF. CDR3 sequence (DNA): TGTGCCAGCAGCTTAGATGCCTGGGACAGGGCTTTCTACAATGAGCAGTTCTTC. The V gene is TRBV11-3, the J gene TRBJ2-1, with 9 bases identical to TRBD1. CDR1 is SGHNT and CDR2 is YENEEA in the germline V gene. The J segment lost 3 bases and the V segment lost 0 bases, leaving 9 bases of the junction unmatched. The CDR3 covers 18 residues.

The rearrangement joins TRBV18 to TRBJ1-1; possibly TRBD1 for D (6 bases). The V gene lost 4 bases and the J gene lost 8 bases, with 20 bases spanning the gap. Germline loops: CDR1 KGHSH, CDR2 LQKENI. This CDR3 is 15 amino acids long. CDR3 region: CASSLDLGHYTEAFF. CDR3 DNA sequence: TGTGCCAGCTCACTCGATCTGGGACACTATACCGAAGCTTTCTTT.

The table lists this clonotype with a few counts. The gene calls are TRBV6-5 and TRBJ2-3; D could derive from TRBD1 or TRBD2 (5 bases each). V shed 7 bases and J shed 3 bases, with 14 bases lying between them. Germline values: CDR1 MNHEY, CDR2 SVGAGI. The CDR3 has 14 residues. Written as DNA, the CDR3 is TGTGCCAGCAAGCCGGGACCTATTACAGATACGCAGTATTTT. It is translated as CASKPGPITDTQYF.